This T cell receptor beta chain was obtained from a study of CD8+CD57+ T cells in acquired aplastic anemia. Study-wide background: Sorting CD4+ and CD8+ cells gave DNA averaging roughly 3.5 ug.

CD8+CD57+ cell expansion, shown by flow cytometry, had occurred in the patients selected for sequencing. Whole-study findings and limits: The CD8+ Simpson's diversity of patients and controls was not significantly different.

Only a few counts were recorded for this clonotype. Antigen: not known. Germline V CDR1 and CDR2: SQVTM, ANQGSEA. The V gene end was trimmed by 5 bases and the J gene end by 3 bases; junction bases not matched to a gene: 5. There are 14 residues in the CDR3. Researchers used genomic DNA as the template to profile TCR beta VDJ and CDR3. TCRdb recomputed calls from the reads with MiXCR, one row per CDR3 protein. The table shows over 150,000 distinct CDR3 sequences, with 45% to 60% occurring only once. The V call is TRBV29-1, the J call TRBJ1-5, with 9 positions matching TRBD1. This clonotype originated in a human donor with aplastic anemia. Sequencing was performed on sorted CD4+, CD8+, or CD8+CD57+ T cells (not recorded which) from PBMCs. The CDR3 DNA is TGCAGCGTTTGGACAGGGGAGGTCAATCAGCCCCAGCATTTT. It yields the protein CSVWTGEVNQPQHF.